The present entry profiles one TCR beta chain with its context. This clone's antigen is unknown. Base qualities are not recorded, but no much larger clone differs from it by a single base. Libraries were constructed by 5' RACE. The listed sequencing device is Illumina HiSeq 2000. A universal primer binding site was added through template switching, and the final cDNA carried a unique molecular identifier so that TCR cDNA molecules could be counted accurately. Specific primers in the conserved constant-segment region were used to synthesize first-strand cDNA for the TCR alpha and beta chains. Each cDNA library was double barcoded, with a SMART-Mk sample barcode plus Illumina barcodes, to control for contamination. TruSeq adapter sequences, together with Illumina sample barcodes, were added in two successive PCR steps. Sequencing of the TCR alpha and beta cDNA libraries was done on the Illumina HiSeq platform using custom primers. Per the original workflow: MiGEC processed the raw reads to extract unique molecular identifiers, while MiXCR was used to determine the CDR3 positions. Recombination models were inferred per individual with the repgenHMM and IGoR tools using an EM algorithm. The tcR package in R was used for shared clonotype analysis, with sharing normalized by the product of cloneset sizes. To study raw recombination free of thymic and clonal selection effects, out-of-frame nonproductive sequences were analyzed. TCRdb trimmed public reads at Q25 via fastp, called clones via MiXCR and kept in-frame beta chains. Each CDR3 protein appears once, grouped with its most common genes and DNA. The authors' filters were not applied to this entry. The sample table shows hundreds of thousands of distinct CDR3 sequences, and under 9.5% are seen once. In total, the top ten clones hold about 2.1% of the sample.

This entry is derived from a study of identical twins (dated by TCRdb to about 2016). Concerning the study at large: The study deep-sequenced TCR alpha and beta repertoires from monozygotic twins, unrelated adults of various ages and cord blood to test whether fetal clonotypes persist. To rule out contamination, the twin experiments were replicated at different times with different library preparation protocols.

Every donor in the study was a healthy Caucasian. The twin cohort consisted of three pairs of female monozygotic twins, all aged roughly 18 to 30 years. Using Miltenyi CD45RO+ enrichment and human naive T-cell isolation kits, memory (CD45RO+) and naive T cells were isolated from PBMC. Taken from the germline V gene, the CDR1 and CDR2 loops are SGDLS and YYNGEE. The CDR3 sequence holds 16 residues, the cysteine and phenylalanine included. Only CDR3 DNA remains: 48 bases, in frame from the first base. Relative to germline, V is missing 0 bases and J is missing 5 bases, with 5 bases of the junction outside any gene match. Overall results and qualifications from the work: Compared with coincidental sharing between unrelated individuals, out-of-frame TCR alpha sequences shared between twins had an excess of sequences with low generation probability. Fewer insertions were carried by abundant cord blood beta clonotypes, a similar but weaker trend appeared in young adult naive repertoires, and no such trend appeared in memory repertoires. Because the same donors could not be followed over many years, the conclusions depended on cross-sectional statistical analysis. A weaker excess of twin sharing was found in beta out-of-frame sequences because the signal-to-noise ratio was lowered by fewer shared sequences. Invariant T cells such as MAIT and iNKT could partly confound zero-insertion analyses, although diverse VJ usage argued against such confounding for most clonotypes. In monozygotic twins, out-of-frame TCR alpha sharing was systematically underestimated by recombination models, although the models agreed with sharing between unrelated individuals.

The data also belong to a second study, concerning yellow fever vaccine responses in identical twins. That second report states: The authors reported that the T cell response to vaccination in identical twins appeared partly convergent and partly personalized. In the study, vaccine-responding T cell clones were precisely tracked in identical twins.

The sequenced sample consisted of memory (CD45RO+) T cells sorted from blood. In light of the paper, this sample's cell subset or site label describes: CD45RO+ enriched T cells. The sequence joins TRBV9 to TRBJ2-5; a stretch of 12 junction bases matches TRBD1. This receptor was obtained from a woman younger than 35 in good health. The nucleotides read TGTGCCAGCAGCGTAGGGGACAGGGGGCGCTTCGAGACCCAGTACTTC. Its translation is CASSVGDRGRFETQYF.